This TCR beta chain appears in the sequencing data of a study of cytomegalovirus exposure and HLA in healthy donors. This PCR relied on a set of 60 Vbeta primers and 13 Jbeta primers. Measured with immunoSEQ multiplex PCR; TCRdb has only the in-frame clones, and not every one. The sample includes tens of thousands of clones, roughly 76% of them seen just once. This clone was found a few times. The V and J ends lost 0 bases and 0 bases, in that order; junction bases with no gene match: 11. The CDR3 has 19 residues. The germline V gene encodes CDR1 SGHRS and CDR2 YFSETQ. The receptor was isolated from a man between 18 and 35 years old in good health and CMV-seronegative. Sequencing was done on a sample of PBMCs. The chain couples TRBV5-1 to TRBJ2-1; TRBD2 matches at 8 bases. As DNA, the CDR3 is TGCGCCAGCAGCTTGGTCCCTCGAGGGGCGGGGGGCTCCTACAATGAGCAGTTCTTC. Its protein is CASSLVPRGAGGSYNEQFF.